The clone carrying this T cell receptor beta chain appeared a few times. The data were obtained in a study of early T cells in non-severe SARS-CoV-2 infection. There are 14 residues in the CDR3. After removal of 6 bases from V and 8 bases from J, the junction contained 10 bases not matched to a gene. The V gene's germline CDR1 is MDHEN and CDR2 SYDVKM. TCRdb reprocessed the 5' RACE reads with MiXCR, giving one entry per CDR3 protein. This sample yields 40,000 to 55,000 distinct CDR3 sequences, of which about 12% are seen a single time; about 9.4% belongs to the top ten. The clonotype originates from an adult who was a healthcare worker with PCR-confirmed SARS-CoV-2 infection or an uninfected control (not recorded which). The J gene is TRBJ1-1, the V gene TRBV28; TRBD1 matches 9 bases. Sequenced sample: whole blood. The CDR3 nucleotides read TGTGCCAGCAGCTCAACAGGGGGCGCAACCGAAGCTTTCTTT. Protein product: CASSSTGGATEAFF.